This paragraph reports one T cell receptor beta chain. Antigen specificity is unknown. A junction boundary mismatches the germline segment, possibly from a read error. The germline gives CDR1 SGHNT, CDR2 YYREEE (reference sequence). This CDR3 is built from 16 residues. Synthesis of TCR beta cDNA was carried out from 500 ng total RNA with a constant-region primer. Library construction for TCR beta comprised three nested multiplex PCR rounds performed with slightly modified ARM-PCR. A C-beta reverse primer and TRBV1-TRBV30 forward primers served in each of the first two PCR rounds, at roughly 10 cycles apiece. TCRdb processed the multiplex PCR reads anew with MiXCR; each CDR3 protein has one entry. The sample lists a few hundred thousand distinct CDR3 sequences, approximately 58% occurring once. Unsorted whole blood supplied the RNA, and germline DNA was extracted too. This entry is derived from a study of tumor-infiltrating lymphocytes in primary liver carcinoma. Study-wide points: CD4+ and CD8+ repertoires could not be compared in these unsorted bulk samples.

The TCR sequence derives from a woman aged 25 to 45 with primary liver carcinoma and hepatitis B virus infection. Sequenced sample: peripheral blood. The chain links TRBV5-4 to TRBJ1-3; 11 positions match TRBD1. This CDR3 is CTSSFGQGARGNTIYF. In DNA form, the CDR3 reads TGTACCAGCAGCTTCGGACAGGGGGCGCGTGGAAACACCATATATTTT.